The rows below give T cell receptor beta chains drawn from one sample of a study of T cell repertoires in cytomegalovirus infection. TCRdb re-analysed the reads in MiXCR, keeping a single row per CDR3 protein. Here the sample spans fewer than 200,000 distinct CDR3 sequences, around 15% being singletons. Sequenced material: PBMCs. The receptors originated from a human donor in good health (CMV status not recorded). Some clones in this sample may be carry-over from other donors' samples. Each CDR3 is given with its conserved first and last residue. Fields, in order: V gene, D gene, clone size, J gene, CDR3 DNA, CDR3 protein. The D gene is left open where the match is weak. Only some rows state a clone size, as once, few, many or a class for expanded clones.

TRBV20-1	.	few	TRBJ2-6	TGCAGTGCTGCCGTTTTTTCCCGGGCTTCTGGGGCCAACGTCCTGACTTTC	CSAAVFSRASGANVLTF
TRBV5-6	TRBD1	few	TRBJ1-5	TGTGCCAGCAGCGTATCCGGGACAGGACCCTTTAGCAATCAGCCCCAGCATTTT	CASSVSGTGPFSNQPQHF
TRBV7-8	TRBD2	many	TRBJ2-1	TGTGCCAGCAGCTTAGCGCCGGCTAGCGGGAGTGAGCAGTTCTTC	CASSLAPASGSEQFF
TRBV7-2	.	many	TRBJ2-1	TGTGCCAGCAGCCCGGGGTGGGGTTCTACTTACAATGAGCAGTTCTTC	CASSPGWGSTYNEQFF
TRBV27	.	few	TRBJ1-5	TGTGCCAGCAAGGAATCTCCTAGCAATCAGCCCCAGCATTTT	CASKESPSNQPQHF
TRBV28	.	.	TRBJ2-1	TGTGCCAGCTCGGCTCAGGGGGGAAATGAGCAGTTCTTC	CASSAQGGNEQFF
TRBV7-2	.	.	TRBJ2-3	TGTGCCAGCAGCTTATTTCAAGATACGCAGTATTTT	CASSLFQDTQYF
TRBV28	.	many	TRBJ2-5	TGTGCCAGCAGTTTCCTTTCCGGGACCGGCCAAGAGACCCAGTACTTC	CASSFLSGTGQETQYF
TRBV20-1	.	few	TRBJ1-5	TGCAGTGCGCCGCCCGAGGGGCTACCTTATAGCAATCAGCCCCAGCATTTT	CSAPPEGLPYSNQPQHF
TRBV14	TRBD1	.	TRBJ1-1	TGTGCCAGCAGCCAAAAGGCCGGGACAGGGGGAAGGATCTACACTGAAGCTTTCTTT	CASSQKAGTGGRIYTEAFF
TRBV6-2/TRBV6-3	.	.	TRBJ2-7	TGTGCCATCACCAGGTTGCACGGATCCTACGAGCAGTACTTC	CAITRLHGSYEQYF
TRBV6-6	TRBD1	few	TRBJ2-3	TGTGCCAGCAGCCCCGGGACAGGGGGCGGCACAGATACGCAGTATTTT	CASSPGTGGGTDTQYF
TRBV29-1	.	.	TRBJ2-7	TGCAGCGTGGCGGGACCAAGCTCCTACGAGCAGTACTTC	CSVAGPSSYEQYF
TRBV12-3/TRBV12-4	.	many	TRBJ1-3	TGTGCCAGCAGTTCTCAGGACAGAGGAAACACCATATATTTT	CASSSQDRGNTIYF
TRBV14	.	few	TRBJ2-1	TGTGCCAGCAGTTCAAGAATGAGCTCCTACAATGAGCAGTTCTTC	CASSSRMSSYNEQFF
TRBV7-9	.	many	TRBJ2-2	TGTGCCAGCAGCTTAGGAGGGTCCGGGGAGCTGTTTTTT	CASSLGGSGELFF
TRBV7-8	TRBD1	many	TRBJ2-3	TGTGCCAGCAGCTTAGATCGGACAGGGAAAGCAGATACGCAGTATTTT	CASSLDRTGKADTQYF
TRBV28	.	many	TRBJ2-1	TGTGCCAGCAGTTTAAGGGTTGAGCAGTTCTTC	CASSLRVEQFF
TRBV12-3/TRBV12-4	TRBD1	many	TRBJ1-2	TGTGCCAGCAGGCCGGACAGGTCCTATGGCTACACCTTC	CASRPDRSYGYTF
TRBV7-2	.	many	TRBJ1-6	TGTGCCAGCAGCTTGCGGGGTCTTTCACCCCTCCACTTT	CASSLRGLSPLHF
TRBV11-2	.	.	TRBJ2-3	TGTGCCAGCAGCTTAGCGTCCGGGATGGACACAGATACGCAGTATTTT	CASSLASGMDTDTQYF
TRBV29-1	.	few	TRBJ1-1	TGCAGCGTCCAATTCTCTATCCCCACTGAAGCTTTCTTT	CSVQFSIPTEAFF
TRBV29-1	TRBD1	.	TRBJ1-1	TGCAGCGTCGTTGACAGGGCAGCTTTCTTT	CSVVDRAAFF
TRBV7-8	.	.	TRBJ1-1	TGTGCCAGCAGCACAACAGGGCCGAACACTGAAGCTTTCTTT	CASSTTGPNTEAFF
TRBV12-3/TRBV12-4	.	few	TRBJ1-3	TGTGCCAGCAGTTCGGCAGGCCACTCTGGAAACACCATATATTTT	CASSSAGHSGNTIYF
TRBV7-2	TRBD2	many	TRBJ2-2	TGTGCCAGCAGCCCAAGACTAGCGGGAGGTACCGGGGAGCTGTTTTTT	CASSPRLAGGTGELFF
TRBV7-9	TRBD2	many	TRBJ2-1	TGTGCCAGCAGCTTAGACGGGGGGGTTAATGAGCAGTTCTTC	CASSLDGGVNEQFF
TRBV12-3/TRBV12-4	.	.	TRBJ1-5	TGTGCCAGCAGTTGGGCCCCGAAGGGTTCGAGCAATCAGCCCCAGCATTTT	CASSWAPKGSSNQPQHF
TRBV20-1	TRBD2	many	TRBJ2-1	TGCAGTGCTAGCGGGACTAGCGGATACAATGAGCAGTTCTTC	CSASGTSGYNEQFF
TRBV12-3/TRBV12-4	.	few	TRBJ2-1	TGTGCCAGCACCCAGGGGCCCTCCTACAATGAGCAGTTCTTC	CASTQGPSYNEQFF
TRBV7-8	.	many	TRBJ2-1	TGTGCCAGCAGCTCTCCCTCGGGACGTAGGGAGGATGAGCAGTTCTTC	CASSSPSGRREDEQFF
TRBV28	.	few	TRBJ2-2	TGTGCCAGCACTTCAGGAGGGCCCGGCACCGGGGAGCTGTTTTTT	CASTSGGPGTGELFF
TRBV28	.	many	TRBJ2-7	TGTGCCAGCAGCCCACAGGAGGGGTTCCCCTACGAGCAGTACTTC	CASSPQEGFPYEQYF
TRBV7-2	TRBD1	many	TRBJ1-1	TGTGCCAGCAAAACAGGGGATCGTCGGAACACTGAAGCTTTCTTT	CASKTGDRRNTEAFF
TRBV20-1	.	few	TRBJ2-1	TGCAGTGCCCGACCCAGGACTATACGATTTAATGAGCAGTTCTTC	CSARPRTIRFNEQFF
TRBV19	TRBD2	many	TRBJ2-3	TGTGCCAGTAGTATTGGAGCGGGAAGAACAGATACGCAGTATTTT	CASSIGAGRTDTQYF
TRBV6-5	.	few	TRBJ2-4	TGTGCCACCCAGAGCAGGCAAAACATTCAGTACTTC	CATQSRQNIQYF
TRBV7-9	.	once	TRBJ1-5	TGTGCCAGCAGCTCGAGCTACGGCGACAATCAGCCCCAGCATTTT	CASSSSYGDNQPQHF
TRBV29-1	TRBD1	.	TRBJ1-3	TGCAGCGTTGAAGGGCGGACAGGGATCTCTGGAAACACCATATATTTT	CSVEGRTGISGNTIYF
TRBV5-6	.	few	TRBJ1-5	TGTGCCAGCAGCGTGGGCGGGGGGCGGAATCAGCCCCAGCATTTT	CASSVGGGRNQPQHF
TRBV28	TRBD1	.	TRBJ2-6	TGTGCCACCGAGACCGGGACAGGGCTAACTGGGGCCAACGTCCTGACTTTC	CATETGTGLTGANVLTF
TRBV7-2	.	many	TRBJ2-2	TGTGCCAGCAGCTCCGACCGACGGTACACCGGGGAGCTGTTTTTT	CASSSDRRYTGELFF
TRBV20-1	.	.	TRBJ1-5	TGCAGTGCCCGCGAGGCCAAGACGGGGCAGCCCCAGCATTTT	CSAREAKTGQPQHF
TRBV27	TRBD2	few	TRBJ2-3	TGTGCCAGCAGTTTAAGCGGGGGCGCGGATACGCAGTATTTT	CASSLSGGADTQYF
TRBV7-2	.	many	TRBJ1-5	TGTGCCAGCAGCTTAGATCCCCCGGGACTGACTCGGCAGCCCCAGCATTTT	CASSLDPPGLTRQPQHF
TRBV29-1	.	.	TRBJ2-6	TGCAGCGTTGAAACACGAGGGGGGGGGGGGACACAGAGCTCTGGGGCCAACGTCCTGACTTTC	CSVETRGGGGTQSSGANVLTF
TRBV6-5	.	.	TRBJ1-2	TGTGCCAGCAGTTACTCAGGGGTGGATGGCTACACCTTC	CASSYSGVDGYTF
TRBV7-8	.	many	TRBJ2-7	TGTGCCAGCAGTCTCCGACCGCTCCCCTCCTACGAGCAGTACTTC	CASSLRPLPSYEQYF
TRBV7-3	.	many	TRBJ2-2	TGTGCCAGCCGGACTGTGAACACCGGGGAGCTGTTTTTT	CASRTVNTGELFF
TRBV5-1	.	many	TRBJ2-5	TGCGCCAGCAGCTTGGGGCGGGCCGAGACCCAGTACTTC	CASSLGRAETQYF
TRBV28	.	many	TRBJ1-6	TGTGCCAGCAGTGGTCGACAGTTTGATTCACCCCTCCACTTT	CASSGRQFDSPLHF
TRBV7-2	.	many	TRBJ2-7	TGTGCCAGCAGCTCAAACCCGGGGCCCTTCCTCTCCTACGAGCAGTACTTC	CASSSNPGPFLSYEQYF
TRBV7-9	.	many	TRBJ2-1	TGTGCCGTCGGAGGGGGCCTGTACAATGAGCAGTTCTTC	CAVGGGLYNEQFF
TRBV11-1	.	many	TRBJ1-2	TGTGCCAGCAGCTTTTCCAGGGGCCGGCGTGTGGGCTACACCTTC	CASSFSRGRRVGYTF
TRBV14	TRBD2	few	TRBJ2-3	TGTGCCAGCAGCCAAGTGCTAGCGGGAGGGGAAGATACGCAGTATTTT	CASSQVLAGGEDTQYF